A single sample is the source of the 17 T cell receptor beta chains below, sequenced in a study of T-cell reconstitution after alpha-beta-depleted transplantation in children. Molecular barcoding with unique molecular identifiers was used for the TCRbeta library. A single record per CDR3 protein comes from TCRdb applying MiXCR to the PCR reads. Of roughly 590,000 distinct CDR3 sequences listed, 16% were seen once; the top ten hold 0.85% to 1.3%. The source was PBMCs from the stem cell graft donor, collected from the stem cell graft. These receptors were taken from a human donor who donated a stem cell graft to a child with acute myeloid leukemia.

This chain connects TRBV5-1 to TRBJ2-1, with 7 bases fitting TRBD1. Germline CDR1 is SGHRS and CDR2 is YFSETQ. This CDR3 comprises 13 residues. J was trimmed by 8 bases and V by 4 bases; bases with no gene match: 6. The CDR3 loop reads CASSGTGEDEQFF. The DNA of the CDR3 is TGCGCCAGCAGCGGAACAGGGGAAGATGAGCAGTTCTTC.

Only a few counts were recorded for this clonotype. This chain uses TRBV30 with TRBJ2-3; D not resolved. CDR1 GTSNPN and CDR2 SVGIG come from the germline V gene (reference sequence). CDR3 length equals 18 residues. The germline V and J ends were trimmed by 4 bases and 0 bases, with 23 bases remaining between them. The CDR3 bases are TGTGCCTGGAATTCAAGGAGTGAGTCACCTCCTAGCACAGATACGCAGTATTTT. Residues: CAWNSRSESPPSTDTQYF. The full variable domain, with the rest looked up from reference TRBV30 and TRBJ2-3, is SQTIHQWPATLVQPVGSPLSLECTVEGTSNPNLYWYRQAAGRGLQLLFYSVGIGQISSEVPQNLSASRPQDRQFILSSKKLLLSDSGFYLCAWNSRSESPPSTDTQYFGPGTRLTVL.

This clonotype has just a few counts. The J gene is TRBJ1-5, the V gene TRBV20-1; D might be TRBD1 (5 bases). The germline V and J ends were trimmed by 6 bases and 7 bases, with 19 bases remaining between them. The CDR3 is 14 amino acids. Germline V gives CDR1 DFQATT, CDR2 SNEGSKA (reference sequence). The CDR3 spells CSAPGTRRDQPQHF. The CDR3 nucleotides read TGCAGTGCCCCCGGTACACGTCGGGACCAGCCCCAGCATTTT.

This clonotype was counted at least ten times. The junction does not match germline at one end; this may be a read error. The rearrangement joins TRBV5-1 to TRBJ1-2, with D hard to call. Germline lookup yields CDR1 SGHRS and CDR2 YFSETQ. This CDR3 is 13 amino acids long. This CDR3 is CASSLDGNYGYTF. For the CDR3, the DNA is TGTGCCAGCAGTTTGGACGGTAACTATGGCTACACCTTC. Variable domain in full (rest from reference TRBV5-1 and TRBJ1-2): KAGVTQTPRYLIKTRGQQVTLSCSPISGHRSVSWYQQTPGQGLQFLFEYFSETQRNKGNFPGRFSGRQFSNSRSEMNVSTLELGDSALYLCASSLDGNYGYTFGSGTRLTVV.

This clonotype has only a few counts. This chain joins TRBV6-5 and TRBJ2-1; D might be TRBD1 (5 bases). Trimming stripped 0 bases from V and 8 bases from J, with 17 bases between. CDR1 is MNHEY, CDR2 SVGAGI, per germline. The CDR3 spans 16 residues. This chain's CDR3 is CASSYSETAPGYEQFF. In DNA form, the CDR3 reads TGTGCCAGCAGTTACTCTGAGACAGCACCGGGTTATGAGCAGTTCTTC.

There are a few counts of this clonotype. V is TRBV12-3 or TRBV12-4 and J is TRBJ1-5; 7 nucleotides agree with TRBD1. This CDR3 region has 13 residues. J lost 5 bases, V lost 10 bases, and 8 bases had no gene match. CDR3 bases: TGTGCCACTACAGGGGCGGCTCATCAGCCCCAGCATTTT. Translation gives CATTGAAHQPQHF.

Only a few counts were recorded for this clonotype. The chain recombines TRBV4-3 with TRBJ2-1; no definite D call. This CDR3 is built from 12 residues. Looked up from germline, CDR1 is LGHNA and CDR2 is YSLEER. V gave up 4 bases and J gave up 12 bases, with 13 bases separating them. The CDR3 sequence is CASSPPSGWQFF. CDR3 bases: TGCGCCAGCAGCCCTCCCTCCGGGTGGCAGTTCTTC.

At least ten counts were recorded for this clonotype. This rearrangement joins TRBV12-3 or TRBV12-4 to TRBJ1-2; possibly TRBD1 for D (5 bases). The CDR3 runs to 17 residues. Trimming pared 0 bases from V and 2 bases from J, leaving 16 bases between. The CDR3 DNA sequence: TGTGCCAGCAGTTTAGCCGCCGGCGGGGCAGGGAACTATGGCTACACCTTC. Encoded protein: CASSLAAGGAGNYGYTF.

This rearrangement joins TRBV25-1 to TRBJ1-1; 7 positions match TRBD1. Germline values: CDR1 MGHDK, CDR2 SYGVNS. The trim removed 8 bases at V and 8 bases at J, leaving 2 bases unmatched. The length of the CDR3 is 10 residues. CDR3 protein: CASGTVEAFF. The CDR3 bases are TGTGCCAGCGGGACAGTCGAAGCTTTCTTT.

In DNA, the CDR3 is TGCAGTGCTACCAGCCCGCAGGGATTGGGCAATCAGCCCCAGCATTTT. Translated: CSATSPQGLGNQPQHF. The chain employs TRBV20-1 and TRBJ1-5; D might be TRBD1 (5 bases). CDR1 is DFQATT, CDR2 SNEGSKA, per germline (reference sequence). The CDR3 is 16 residues long. V was clipped by 4 bases and J by 2 bases, with 18 bases between them.

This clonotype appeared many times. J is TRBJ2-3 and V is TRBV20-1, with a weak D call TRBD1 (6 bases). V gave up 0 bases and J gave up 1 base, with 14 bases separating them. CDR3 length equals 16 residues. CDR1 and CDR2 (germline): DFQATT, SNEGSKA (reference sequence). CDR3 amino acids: CSARDHGTLRTDTQYF. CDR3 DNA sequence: TGCAGTGCTAGAGATCACGGGACACTTCGCACAGATACGCAGTATTTT.

CDR3 DNA: TGTGCCAGCAGTTTAAGTCCCGGGGTGGACGAGCAGTACGTC. Its translation: CASSLSPGVDEQYV. The chain joins TRBV28 to TRBJ2-7; D may be TRBD2 (5 bases). V dropped 2 bases and J dropped 5 bases, with 13 bases sitting between them. The germline V gene has CDR1 MDHEN and CDR2 SYDVKM. This CDR3 has 14 residues.

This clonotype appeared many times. The CDR3 is CASSRDTEAFF. The CDR3 DNA is TGTGCCAGCAGTAGGGACACTGAAGCTTTCTTT. The chain uses TRBV12-3 or TRBV12-4 and TRBJ1-1, with D unresolved. CDR3 length: 11 amino acids. Trimming removed 5 bases from V and 3 bases from J, with 4 bases in between.

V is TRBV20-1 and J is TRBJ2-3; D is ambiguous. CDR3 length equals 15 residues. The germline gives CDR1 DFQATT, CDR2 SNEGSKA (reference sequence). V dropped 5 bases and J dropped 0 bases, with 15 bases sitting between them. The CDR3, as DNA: TGCAGTGCTCCCTGGCGGCGGTCTAGCACAGATACGCAGTATTTT. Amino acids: CSAPWRRSSTDTQYF.

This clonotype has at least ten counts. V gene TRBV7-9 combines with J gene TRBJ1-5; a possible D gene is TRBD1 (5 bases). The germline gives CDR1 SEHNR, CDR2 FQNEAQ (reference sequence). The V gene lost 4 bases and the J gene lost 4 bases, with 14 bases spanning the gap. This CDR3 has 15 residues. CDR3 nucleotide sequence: TGTGCCAGCAGCTCATTGACGGAGGGGAATCAGCCCCAGCATTTT. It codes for CASSSLTEGNQPQHF. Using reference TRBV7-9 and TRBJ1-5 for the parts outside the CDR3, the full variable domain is DTGVSQNPRHKITKRGQNVTFRCDPISEHNRLYWYRQTLGQGPEFLTYFQNEAQLEKSRLLSDRFSAERPKGSFSTLEIQRTEQGDSAMYLCASSSLTEGNQPQHFGDGTRLSIL.

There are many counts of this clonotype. The CDR3 loop reads CSAPLAGAANEQFF. CDR3 DNA sequence: TGCAGTGCCCCACTAGCGGGGGCCGCGAATGAGCAGTTCTTC. The chain carries TRBV20-1 and TRBJ2-1; 11 bases agree with TRBD2. From germline, CDR1 is DFQATT and CDR2 SNEGSKA (reference sequence). After removal of 6 bases from V and 7 bases from J, the junction contained 8 bases not matched to a gene. There are 14 residues in the CDR3.

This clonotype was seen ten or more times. The CDR3 here is CASYSGQLHGYTF. CDR3 bases: TGTGCCAGCTATTCCGGACAGCTTCATGGCTACACCTTC. The rearrangement uses TRBV6-1 and TRBJ1-2; a weak D match, TRBD1 (6 bases). V lost 8 bases to trimming and J lost 6 bases, with 16 bases between them. This CDR3 is 13 amino acids long. Germline assignment: CDR1 MNHNS and CDR2 SASEGT.